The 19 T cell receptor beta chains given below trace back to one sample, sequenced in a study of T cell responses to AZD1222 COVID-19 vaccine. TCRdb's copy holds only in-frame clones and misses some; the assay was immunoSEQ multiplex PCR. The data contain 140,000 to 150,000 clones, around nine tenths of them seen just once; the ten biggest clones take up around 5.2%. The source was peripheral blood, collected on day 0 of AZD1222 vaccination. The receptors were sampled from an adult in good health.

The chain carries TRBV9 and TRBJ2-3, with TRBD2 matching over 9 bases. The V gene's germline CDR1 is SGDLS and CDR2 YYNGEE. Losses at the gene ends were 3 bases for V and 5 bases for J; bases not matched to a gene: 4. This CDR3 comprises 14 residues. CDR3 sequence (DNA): TGTGCCAGCAGCGATAGGCGGGGGGGAGATACGCAGTATTTT. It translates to CASSDRRGGDTQYF.

The CDR3 loop reads CASSSLEVEEETQYF. CDR3 in DNA: TGTGCCAGCAGTTCCTTGGAGGTCGAGGAGGAGACCCAGTACTTC. This chain uses TRBV6-2 or TRBV6-3 with TRBJ2-5; D may be TRBD2 (5 bases). CDR1 and CDR2 (germline): MNHEY, SVGEGT. V was trimmed by 4 bases and J by 5 bases, leaving 17 bases between them. The length of the CDR3 is 15 residues.

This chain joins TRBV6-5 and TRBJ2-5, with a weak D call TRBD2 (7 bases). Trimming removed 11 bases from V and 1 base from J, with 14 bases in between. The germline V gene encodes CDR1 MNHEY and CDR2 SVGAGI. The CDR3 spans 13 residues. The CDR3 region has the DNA TGTGCCGCTGGAGGGGGGGCCCAAGAGACCCAGTACTTC. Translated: CAAGGGAQETQYF.

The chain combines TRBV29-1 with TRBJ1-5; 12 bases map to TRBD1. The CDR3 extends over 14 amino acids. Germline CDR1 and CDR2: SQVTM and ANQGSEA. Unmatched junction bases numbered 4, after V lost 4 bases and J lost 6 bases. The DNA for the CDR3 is TGCAGCGTTGCCGGGACAGGGGGCGGTCAGCCCCAGCATTTT. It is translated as CSVAGTGGGQPQHF. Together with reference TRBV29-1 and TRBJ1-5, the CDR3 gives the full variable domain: SAVISQKPSRDICQRGTSLTIQCQVDSQVTMMFWYRQQPGQSLTLIATANQGSEATYESGFVIDKFPISRPNLTFSTLTVSNMSPEDSSIYLCSVAGTGGGQPQHFGDGTRLSIL.

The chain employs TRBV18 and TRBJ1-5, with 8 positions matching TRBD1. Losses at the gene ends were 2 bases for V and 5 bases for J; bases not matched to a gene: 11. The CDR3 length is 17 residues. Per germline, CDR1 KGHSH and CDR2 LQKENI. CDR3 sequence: CASSPDLTGGYDQPQHF. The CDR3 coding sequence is TGTGCCAGCTCACCAGATTTAACAGGGGGGTACGATCAGCCCCAGCATTTT.

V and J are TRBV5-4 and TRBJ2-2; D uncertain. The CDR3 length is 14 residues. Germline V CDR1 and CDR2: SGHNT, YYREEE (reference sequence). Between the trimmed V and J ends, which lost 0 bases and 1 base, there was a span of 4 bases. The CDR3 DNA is TGTGCCAGCAGCTTGGCAGGGAACACCGGGGAGCTGTTTTTT. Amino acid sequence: CASSLAGNTGELFF.

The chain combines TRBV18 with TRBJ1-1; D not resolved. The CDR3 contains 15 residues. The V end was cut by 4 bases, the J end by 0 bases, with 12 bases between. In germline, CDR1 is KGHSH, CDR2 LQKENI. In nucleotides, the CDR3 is TGTGCCAGCTCACTGGACTGGGGAATGAACACTGAAGCTTTCTTT. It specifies CASSLDWGMNTEAFF.

The CDR3 region has the DNA TGTGCCAGCAGTGAACGGGGGGGACGACAGCCCCAGCATTTT. Its translation: CASSERGGRQPQHF. The chain employs TRBV2 and TRBJ1-5; TRBD1 might be the D (5 bases). The CDR3 sequence is 14 residues long. Germline V gene lookup returns CDR1 SNHLY and CDR2 FYNNEI. Trimming cost V 2 bases and J 7 bases, with 12 bases left between them.

As DNA, the CDR3 is TGTGCCAGCAGTTATAACTACGAGCAGTACTTC. It yields the protein CASSYNYEQYF. This chain joins TRBV6-2 or TRBV6-3 and TRBJ2-7; D ambiguous. The germline V and J ends were trimmed by 3 bases and 3 bases, with 3 bases remaining between them. Germline CDR1 MNHEY, CDR2 SVGEGT. This CDR3 contains 11 residues.

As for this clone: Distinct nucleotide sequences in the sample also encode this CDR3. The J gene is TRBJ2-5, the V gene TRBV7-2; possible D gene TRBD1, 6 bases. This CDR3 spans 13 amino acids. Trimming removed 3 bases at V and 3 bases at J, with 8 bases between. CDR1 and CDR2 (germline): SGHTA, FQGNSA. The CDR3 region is CASSFAGEETQYF. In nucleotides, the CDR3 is TGTGCCAGCAGCTTTGCAGGGGAAGAGACCCAGTACTTC. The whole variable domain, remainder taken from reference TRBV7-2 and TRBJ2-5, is GAGVSQSPSNKVTEKGKDVELRCDPISGHTALYWYRQSLGQGLEFLIYFQGNSAPDKSGLPSDRFSAERTGGSVSTLTIQRTQQEDSAVYLCASSFAGEETQYFGPGTRLLVL.

CDR3 amino acids: CASSQAAAGPNYGYTF. CDR3 coding DNA: TGTGCCAGCAGCCAAGCGGCGGCGGGACCTAACTATGGCTACACCTTC. The rearrangement joins TRBV3-1 (or the pseudogene TRBV3-2) to TRBJ1-2; D perhaps matches TRBD1 (5 bases). The V gene lost 1 base and the J gene lost 0 bases, with 12 bases spanning the gap. This CDR3 comprises 16 residues. CDR1 and CDR2 from the germline V gene are LGHDT and YNNKEL (reference sequence).

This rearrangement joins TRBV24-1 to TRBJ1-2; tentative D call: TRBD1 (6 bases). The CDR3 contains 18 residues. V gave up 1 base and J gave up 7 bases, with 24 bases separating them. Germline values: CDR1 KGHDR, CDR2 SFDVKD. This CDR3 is CATSDLSSRNPGTPGYTF. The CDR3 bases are TGTGCCACCAGTGATTTATCGAGTCGAAATCCGGGGACACCTGGCTACACCTTC.

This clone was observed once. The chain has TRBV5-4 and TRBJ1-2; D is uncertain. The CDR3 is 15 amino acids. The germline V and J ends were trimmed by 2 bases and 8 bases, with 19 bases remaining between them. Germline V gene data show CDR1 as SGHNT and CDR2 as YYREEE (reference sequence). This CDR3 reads CASSLFRSGLGGYTF. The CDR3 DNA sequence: TGTGCCAGCAGCTTATTTCGTAGTGGTCTAGGGGGCTACACCTTC.

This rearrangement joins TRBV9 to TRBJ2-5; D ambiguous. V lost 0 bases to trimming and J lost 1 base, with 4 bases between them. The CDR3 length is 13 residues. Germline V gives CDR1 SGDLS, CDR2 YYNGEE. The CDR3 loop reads CASSVATQETQYF. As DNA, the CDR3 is TGTGCCAGCAGCGTAGCCACCCAAGAGACCCAGTACTTC.

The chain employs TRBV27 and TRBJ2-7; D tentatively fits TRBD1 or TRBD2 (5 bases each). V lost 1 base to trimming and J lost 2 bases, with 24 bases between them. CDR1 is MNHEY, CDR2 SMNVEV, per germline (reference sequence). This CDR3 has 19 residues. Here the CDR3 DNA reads TGTGCCAGCAGTTTATTACTTTTATCGGGTTCCAGGGACCCCTACGAGCAGTACTTC. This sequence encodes CASSLLLLSGSRDPYEQYF.

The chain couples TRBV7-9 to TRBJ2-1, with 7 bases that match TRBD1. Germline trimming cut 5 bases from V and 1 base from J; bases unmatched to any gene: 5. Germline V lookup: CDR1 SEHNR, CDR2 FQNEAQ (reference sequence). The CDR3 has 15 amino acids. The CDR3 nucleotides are TGTGCCAGCAGCCAGACAGGGAGTTCCTACAATGAGCAGTTCTTC. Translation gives CASSQTGSSYNEQFF. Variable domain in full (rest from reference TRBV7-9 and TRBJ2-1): DTGVSQNPRHKITKRGQNVTFRCDPISEHNRLYWYRQTLGQGPEFLTYFQNEAQLEKSRLLSDRFSAERPKGSFSTLEIQRTEQGDSAMYLCASSQTGSSYNEQFFGPGTRLTVL.

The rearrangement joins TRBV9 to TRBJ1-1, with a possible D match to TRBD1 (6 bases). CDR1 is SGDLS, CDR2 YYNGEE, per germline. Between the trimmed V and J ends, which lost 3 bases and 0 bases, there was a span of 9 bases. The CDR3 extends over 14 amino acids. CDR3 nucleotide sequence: TGTGCCAGCAGCGCAGGGGCCCTGAACACTGAAGCTTTCTTT. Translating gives CASSAGALNTEAFF.

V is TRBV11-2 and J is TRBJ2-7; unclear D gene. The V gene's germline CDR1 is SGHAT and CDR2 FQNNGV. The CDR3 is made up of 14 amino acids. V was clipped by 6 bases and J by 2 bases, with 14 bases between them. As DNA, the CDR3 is TGTGCCAGCAGTAAGGGTAGGGTCGCCTACGAGCAGTACTTC. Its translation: CASSKGRVAYEQYF.

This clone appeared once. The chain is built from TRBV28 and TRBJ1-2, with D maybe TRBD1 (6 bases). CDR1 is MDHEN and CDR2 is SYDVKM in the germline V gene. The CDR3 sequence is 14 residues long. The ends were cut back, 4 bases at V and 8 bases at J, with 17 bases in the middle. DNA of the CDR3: TGTGCCAGCAGTTCCGCCGGGGGGGCGGGAGGCTACACCTTC. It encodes CASSSAGGAGGYTF.